These 20 T cell receptor beta chains were sequenced from one sample in a study of blood T cell repertoires in COVID-19. Assay used: immunoSEQ multiplex PCR; TCRdb lists only in-frame clones, some missing. The table shows 80,000 or so clones, with 91% occurring only once. The sample taken for sequencing was peripheral blood. The receptors stem from a woman aged 45-65 years in a cohort sampled during active COVID-19.

This clone was seen only a few times. The chain couples TRBV11-2 to TRBJ1-5; a weak D match, TRBD1 (6 bases). Trimming pared 5 bases from V and 6 bases from J, leaving 11 bases between. Germline V gene lookup returns CDR1 SGHAT and CDR2 FQNNGV. The CDR3 covers 13 residues. This CDR3 reads CASSIQGSQPQHF. As DNA, the CDR3 is TGTGCCAGCAGCATACAGGGCAGTCAGCCCCAGCATTTT. Full variable domain (outside the CDR3, taken from reference TRBV11-2 and TRBJ1-5): EAGVAQSPRYKIIEKRQSVAFWCNPISGHATLYWYQQILGQGPKLLIQFQNNGVVDDSQLPKDRFSAERLKGVDSTLKIQPAKLEDSAVYLCASSIQGSQPQHFGDGTRLSIL.

This clone was seen more than once but under ten times. DNA for the CDR3: TGTGCCAGCAGCCTTGACAGGTCTGTTTATGGCTACACCTTC. This codes for CASSLDRSVYGYTF. The rearrangement links TRBV6-5 to TRBJ1-2; a possible D gene is TRBD1 (6 bases). Germline V gene data show CDR1 as MNHEY and CDR2 as SVGAGI. V shed 6 bases and J shed 5 bases, with 16 bases lying between them. The CDR3 spans 14 residues.

This chain joins TRBV6-2 or TRBV6-3 and TRBJ2-7, with D possibly being TRBD1 (5 bases). The CDR3 is 12 amino acids. Germline-derived CDR1 and CDR2 are MNHEY and SVGEGT. V lost 5 bases and J lost 1, with 6 bases in between. The CDR3 DNA follows: TGTGCCAGCAGTAAGGGGTCCTACGAGCAGTACTTC. Amino acids: CASSKGSYEQYF.

The V call is TRBV5-4, the J call TRBJ2-7, with TRBD2 identical over 10 bases. The germline V gene has CDR1 SGHNT and CDR2 YYREEE (reference sequence). The CDR3 totals 13 residues. Unmatched junction bases numbered 3, after V lost 4 bases and J lost 5 bases. The CDR3 reads CASSVSGRNEQYF. CDR3 DNA sequence: TGTGCCAGCAGCGTTAGCGGGAGGAACGAGCAGTACTTC.

The chain is built from TRBV27 and TRBJ2-2, with unresolved D. Trimming shortened V by 4 bases and J by 8 bases, and 17 bases separated the two germline ends. Germline-derived CDR1 and CDR2 are MNHEY and SMNVEV (reference sequence). This CDR3 is 15 amino acids long. The CDR3 sequence is CASSSARWAPGELFF. The CDR3 nucleotides read TGTGCCAGCAGTTCAGCACGTTGGGCACCGGGGGAGCTGTTTTTT.

The table lists this clone with a count of one. The J gene is TRBJ1-2, the V gene TRBV6-5; the D is unclear. Germline V lookup: CDR1 MNHEY, CDR2 SVGAGI. This CDR3 contains 13 residues. Trimming left V 5 bases short and J 4 bases short, with 11 bases between. CDR3 nucleotides: TGTGCCAGCAGTCGGTCTTCCTCCTATGGCTACACCTTC. Protein sequence: CASSRSSSYGYTF.

The V gene is TRBV3-1 (or the pseudogene TRBV3-2), the J gene TRBJ1-2; D not resolved. Trimming cost V 4 bases and J 7 bases, with 16 bases left between them. The CDR3 totals 14 residues. CDR1 and CDR2 (germline): LGHDT, YNNKEL (reference sequence). Written as DNA, the CDR3 is TGTGCCAGCAGCCCCTCGGGAGGGCGGGGTGGCTACACCTTC. Translating it yields CASSPSGGRGGYTF.

This chain uses TRBV19 with TRBJ1-1; the match to TRBD1 covers 8 bases. CDR3 length: 17 amino acids. Germline V lookup: CDR1 LNHDA, CDR2 SQIVND (reference sequence). Germline trimming cut 4 bases from V and 1 base from J; bases unmatched to any gene: 11. CDR3 bases: TGTGCCAGTAGTAACGACAGGGGCAACCAGGCGAACACTGAAGCTTTCTTT. Translating gives CASSNDRGNQANTEAFF.

This chain connects TRBV11-2 to TRBJ2-7; TRBD1 matches 7 bases. Germline V gives CDR1 SGHAT, CDR2 FQNNGV. There are 14 residues in the CDR3. The trim removed 5 bases at V and 3 bases at J, leaving 7 bases unmatched. In DNA, the CDR3 is TGTGCCAGCAGCAATAGGGACAGATACTACGAGCAGTACTTC. Translation: CASSNRDRYYEQYF.

The V gene is TRBV4-1, the J gene TRBJ2-3; tentative D call: TRBD1 (6 bases). Germline CDR1 is MGHRA and CDR2 is YSYEKL. Trimming stripped 4 bases from V and 4 bases from J, with 21 bases between. The CDR3 has 17 amino acids. CDR3 sequence: CASSLSPPNRAADTQYF. The CDR3 coding sequence is TGCGCCAGCAGCCTAAGCCCCCCTAACAGGGCTGCAGATACGCAGTATTTT.

This chain connects TRBV6-5 to TRBJ2-2; 7 bases are shared with TRBD2. Per germline, CDR1 MNHEY and CDR2 SVGAGI. V lost 8 bases to trimming and J lost 6 bases; unmatched junction nucleotides: 6. CDR3 length: 13 amino acids. The CDR3 DNA follows: TGTGCCAGCGGCAGCGGGATAGCCGGGGAGCTGTTTTTT. Translated: CASGSGIAGELFF.

This chain connects TRBV5-1 to TRBJ2-5, with 7 bases lining up with TRBD1. The CDR3 length is 15 residues. Losses at the gene ends were 5 bases for V and 4 bases for J; bases not matched to a gene: 11. Looked up from germline, CDR1 is SGHRS and CDR2 is YFSETQ. CDR3 DNA sequence: TGCGCCAGCAGACTCAGACAGGGAGCAGGAGAGACCCAGTACTTC. This encodes CASRLRQGAGETQYF.

This chain joins TRBV30 and TRBJ1-3; D is undetermined. V shed 0 bases and J shed 1 base, with 7 bases lying between them. This CDR3 has 14 amino acids. The germline V gene encodes CDR1 GTSNPN and CDR2 SVGIG (reference sequence). DNA for the CDR3: TGTGCCTGGAGTGTTACTGCTTCTGGAAACACCATATATTTT. This gives the protein CAWSVTASGNTIYF. The full variable domain, with the rest looked up from reference TRBV30 and TRBJ1-3, is SQTIHQWPATLVQPVGSPLSLECTVEGTSNPNLYWYRQAAGRGLQLLFYSVGIGQISSEVPQNLSASRPQDRQFILSSKKLLLSDSGFYLCAWSVTASGNTIYFGEGSWLTVV.

This chain connects TRBV19 to TRBJ1-3; 7 nucleotides align to TRBD1. The CDR3 is made up of 14 amino acids. J gave up 2 bases and V 7 bases, and 5 bases lay outside the gene matches. The germline gives CDR1 LNHDA, CDR2 SQIVND (reference sequence). CDR3 coding DNA: TGTGCCAGTACTCCAACAGGGGCTGGAAACACCATATATTTT. Its protein product is CASTPTGAGNTIYF.

The chain uses TRBV6-5 and TRBJ2-1; 9 positions agree with TRBD1. Germline CDR1 reads MNHEY; CDR2 reads SVGAGI. Losses at the gene ends were 6 bases for V and 11 bases for J; bases not matched to a gene: 14. The CDR3 spans 15 residues. In nucleotides, the CDR3 is TGTGCCAGCAGGGCACAGGGGGCGTTAAAGGTTCAGCAGTTCTTC. Its protein is CASRAQGALKVQQFF.

This rearrangement joins TRBV7-9 to TRBJ2-7; TRBD2 agrees at 10 bases. The CDR3 has 16 amino acids. Germline-derived CDR1 and CDR2 are SEHNR and FQNEAQ (reference sequence). After removal of 6 bases from V and 3 bases from J, the junction contained 11 bases not matched to a gene. CDR3 loop: CASSPMELAGFYEQYF. CDR3 coding DNA: TGTGCCAGCAGTCCTATGGAACTAGCGGGGTTCTACGAGCAGTACTTC.

In this sample, this clone turned up a few times. The genes are TRBV5-6 and TRBJ2-7; TRBD1 might be the D (6 bases). CDR1 is SGHDT and CDR2 is YYEEEE in the germline V gene. Trimming shortened V by 2 bases and J by 6 bases, and 18 bases separated the two germline ends. The CDR3 sequence is 15 residues long. The CDR3 bases are TGTGCCAGCAGCTTCTTTGCGCAGGGGATAGGCGAGCAGTACTTC. Translated: CASSFFAQGIGEQYF.

J is TRBJ2-1 and V is TRBV4-1; TRBD2 aligns across 7 bases. Germline V gene sequence: CDR1 MGHRA, CDR2 YSYEKL. V trimming: 1 base; J trimming: 2 bases; junction bases outside the gene matches: 11. The CDR3 totals 18 residues. CDR3 protein: CASSQGDSPGGPYNEQFF. For the CDR3, the DNA is TGCGCCAGCAGCCAAGGGGATAGTCCGGGAGGCCCCTACAATGAGCAGTTCTTC.

The J gene is TRBJ1-2, the V gene TRBV4-1, with a weak D call TRBD1 (5 bases). The V end was cut by 4 bases, the J end by 6 bases, with 18 bases between. The CDR3 is 15 amino acids. Germline CDR1 and CDR2: MGHRA and YSYEKL. The CDR3 sequence is CASSLPGQGLDGYTF. CDR3 DNA sequence: TGCGCCAGCAGCCTCCCAGGGCAGGGATTAGATGGCTACACCTTC.

The chain is built from TRBV28 and TRBJ1-2; D is unclear. V lost 6 bases to trimming and J lost 2 bases, with 13 bases between them. Germline CDR1 reads MDHEN; CDR2 reads SYDVKM. There are 14 residues in the CDR3. CDR3 sequence: CASRVLAGNYGYTF. CDR3 sequence (DNA): TGTGCCAGCAGGGTCCTCGCGGGGAACTATGGCTACACCTTC.